This T cell receptor beta chain was recovered during a study of cytomegalovirus exposure and HLA in healthy donors. Study-level points and caveats: Later on, an analysis showed TCR association rates differing by HLA locus, with DRB1 the most and HLA-C the fewest.

On this clone itself: No antigen is known for it.

The CDR3 totals 12 residues. V lost 7 bases and J lost 7, with 14 bases in between. The germline V gene encodes CDR1 MDHEN and CDR2 SYDVKM. The PCR employed 60 Vbeta primers together with 13 Jbeta primers. Repertoires were generated with immunoSEQ multiplex PCR, while TCRdb's copy carries only in-frame clones and drops some. The repertoire holds about 140,000 clones, with 70% to 80% as singletons. The clonotype originates from a man aged 25-45 years in good health and CMV-seronegative. Material: PBMCs. The V call is TRBV28, the J call TRBJ2-7, with D perhaps TRBD2 (5 bases). The CDR3 DNA is TGTGCCAGCATGGATAGCGTCGGGGAGCAGTACTTC. Translated: CASMDSVGEQYF.